The subject of this entry is one T cell receptor beta chain. The target antigen is unknown. This specimen belongs to a study of radiotherapy plus CTLA-4 blockade in lung cancer. Study information: More than 15% of enrolled patients responded objectively, and about 31% had disease control.

Repertoires were generated with immunoSEQ multiplex PCR, while TCRdb's copy carries only in-frame clones and drops some. The sample yields 85,000 to 100,000 clones, approximately 75% seen once. General study findings and limits: Interferon-beta and early blood T cell clone dynamics reportedly predicted response best. In blood, TCR clones derived from the tumor expanded after radiotherapy plus ipilimumab.

This CDR3 has 15 residues. V was pared by 4 bases and J by 7 bases, with 11 bases of the junction left unmatched. Germline CDR1 and CDR2: SQVTM and ANQGSEA. Patients in the study, people with chemo-refractory metastatic non-small-cell lung cancer, received focal radiation plus ipilimumab CTLA-4 blockade. The sample in question was peripheral blood, obtained from a patient treated with radiotherapy plus ipilimumab. The chain couples TRBV29-1 to TRBJ1-5; 9 bases are a match to TRBD1. The sequence was obtained from a human donor with non-small cell lung cancer that progressed on radiotherapy plus ipilimumab. This chain's CDR3 is CSVVYGTGFGQPQHF. For the CDR3, the DNA is TGCAGCGTTGTTTATGGGACAGGGTTCGGGCAGCCCCAGCATTTT.